This TCR beta chain was captured by sequencing in a study of T cell responses to AZD1222 COVID-19 vaccine. Across the whole study: Pooling covered second doses at about 4 or about 12 weeks.

A note on this clone: Antigen: not known.

Method: immunoSEQ multiplex PCR; TCRdb's copy keeps in-frame clones and lacks some. The sample includes about 50,000 clones, 80% to 90% of them seen just once. The ends were cut back, 3 bases at V and 7 bases at J, with 9 bases in the middle. The CDR3 consists of 12 residues. Points from the study as a whole: Reportedly, close to half of spike-specific TCRs are directed against unmutated variant regions.

The TCR originated in an adult in good health. The rearrangement uses TRBV12-3 or TRBV12-4 and TRBJ1-1; D unclear. Here the sequenced sample was peripheral blood, taken on day 0 of AZD1222 vaccination. CDR3 in amino acids: CASSLPSNEAFF. The CDR3 DNA reads TGTGCCAGCAGTTTGCCCAGTAATGAAGCTTTCTTT.